A single sample gave rise to the 13 T cell receptor beta chains below, sequenced in a study of graft-versus-host responses after intestinal transplantation. These TCRs' antigens remain unknown. Method: immunoSEQ multiplex PCR; TCRdb's copy keeps in-frame clones and lacks some. The repertoire holds approximately 75,000 clones, with around 90% as singletons. Sequencing used unstimulated CD8+ T cells sorted from spleen or lymph node cells, obtained before transplant. These receptors all stem from a human donor who was the organ donor for an intestinal transplant.

This chain joins TRBV27 and TRBJ1-1; TRBD1 aligns across 11 bases. The germline V gene has CDR1 MNHEY and CDR2 SMNVEV (reference sequence). V dropped 10 bases and J dropped 7; count of bases not matched to a gene: 8. This CDR3 region has 13 residues. CDR3 sequence reads: CATWTGGFYEAFF. The CDR3 DNA reads as TGTGCCACCTGGACAGGGGGCTTCTATGAAGCTTTCTTT.

The J gene is TRBJ2-5, the V gene TRBV5-1; 7 nucleotides line up with TRBD2. CDR3 length: 15 amino acids. The germline V gene has CDR1 SGHRS and CDR2 YFSETQ. The V gene end was trimmed by 4 bases and the J gene end by 1 base; junction bases not matched to a gene: 7. The CDR3 here is CASSPTQRGQETQYF. The CDR3 region has the DNA TGCGCCAGCAGCCCTACACAGCGGGGCCAAGAGACCCAGTACTTC.

V gene TRBV29-1 combines with J gene TRBJ2-7, with TRBD2 matching 9 bases. Per the germline V gene, CDR1 is SQVTM and CDR2 is ANQGSEA. CDR3 size: 13 residues. V was clipped by 5 bases and J by 2 bases; unmatched bases: 4. The CDR3 DNA reads TGCAGCGTTATGGGCGGGGGGGCCTACGAGCAGTACGTC. Translated: CSVMGGGAYEQYV.

This clone appeared once. The chain has TRBV9 and TRBJ2-3; 14 nucleotides line up with TRBD2. Unmatched junction bases numbered 9, after V lost 4 bases and J lost 2 bases. The CDR3 has 18 residues. From germline, CDR1 is SGDLS and CDR2 YYNGEE. Here the CDR3 reads CASSLTSGGAGLTDTQYF. The CDR3 DNA follows: TGTGCCAGCAGCCTGACTAGCGGGGGGGCCGGACTCACAGATACGCAGTATTTT.

Note on this clone: The same CDR3 can be traced to other DNA sequences in this sample. The rearrangement uses TRBV18 and TRBJ1-1, with a possible D match to TRBD1 (5 bases). CDR1 and CDR2 (germline): KGHSH, LQKENI. V was shortened by 3 bases and J by 1 base, with 6 bases between the two germline ends. CDR3 length: 13 amino acids. CDR3 sequence: CASSPGGNTEAFF. The CDR3 bases are TGTGCCAGCTCACCGGGGGGGAACACTGAAGCTTTCTTT.

The chain uses TRBV7-9 and TRBJ2-2; 8 nucleotides line up with TRBD2. The V and J ends lost 2 bases and 6 bases, in that order; junction bases with no gene match: 11. Germline values: CDR1 SEHNR, CDR2 FQNEAQ (reference sequence). CDR3 length: 17 residues. Here the CDR3 reads CASSLSATGTRAGELFF. The DNA for the CDR3 is TGTGCCAGCAGCTTATCAGCCACCGGGACTAGGGCCGGGGAGCTGTTTTTT.

The V call is TRBV28, the J call TRBJ2-2; possibly TRBD2 for D (6 bases). There are 14 residues in the CDR3. The V end was cut by 4 bases, the J end by 8 bases, with 14 bases between. CDR1 and CDR2 (germline): MDHEN, SYDVKM. In DNA form, the CDR3 reads TGTGCCAGCAGTTCGACTGGAGGGTGGGGGGAGCTGTTTTTT. It codes for CASSSTGGWGELFF.

The table lists this clone with a count of one. This sequence joins TRBV4-1 and TRBJ1-5, with TRBD1 matching over 8 bases. With 0 bases clipped from V and 5 bases from J, the junction kept 9 bases outside the gene matches. The CDR3 covers 17 residues. Germline V gene lookup returns CDR1 MGHRA and CDR2 YSYEKL. The CDR3 nucleotides are TGCGCCAGCAGCCAAGACCCCCTCGGACAGGGTTATCAGCCCCAGCATTTT. Translated, it gives CASSQDPLGQGYQPQHF.

The chain joins TRBV2 to TRBJ2-3; no firm D call. Germline CDR1 reads SNHLY; CDR2 reads FYNNEI. The V end lost 2 bases, the J end lost 4 bases, and 7 bases lay between the germline ends. This CDR3 is 13 amino acids long. The chain's CDR3 is CASSESSPDTQYF. The CDR3, as DNA: TGTGCCAGCAGTGAATCAAGCCCAGATACGCAGTATTTT. Looking up the rest from reference TRBV2 and TRBJ2-3 gives the full variable domain: EPEVTQTPSHQVTQMGQEVILRCVPISNHLYFYWYRQILGQKVEFLVSFYNNEISEKSEIFDDQFSVERPDGSNFTLKIRSTKLEDSAMYFCASSESSPDTQYFGPGTRLTVL.

The chain couples TRBV7-2 to TRBJ2-7; possibly TRBD1 for D (6 bases). Trimming removed 3 bases at V and 4 bases at J, with 13 bases between. CDR1 and CDR2 (germline): SGHTA, FQGNSA. The CDR3 has 14 amino acids. The chain's CDR3 is CASSLGHPPYEQYV. The CDR3 nucleotides are TGTGCCAGCAGCTTGGGACATCCTCCTTACGAGCAGTACGTC.

The chain joins TRBV27 to TRBJ2-2; TRBD2 might be the D (5 bases). This CDR3 has 13 amino acids. From germline, CDR1 is MNHEY and CDR2 SMNVEV (reference sequence). V was trimmed by 4 bases and J by 6 bases, leaving 9 bases between them. The CDR3 protein is CASSSDSSGELFF. The CDR3 bases are TGTGCCAGCAGTTCGGACTCGTCCGGGGAGCTGTTTTTT.

The chain couples TRBV27 to TRBJ1-2; unclear D gene. Germline V gives CDR1 MNHEY, CDR2 SMNVEV (reference sequence). The V gene lost 4 bases and the J gene lost 2 bases, with 11 bases spanning the gap. This CDR3 is 14 amino acids long. The CDR3 sequence: CASSSGQNNYGYTF. CDR3 DNA sequence: TGTGCCAGCAGTTCTGGGCAGAACAACTATGGCTACACCTTC.

V gene TRBV5-6 combines with J gene TRBJ1-3, with no clear D. Trimming left V 4 bases short and J 0 bases short, with 8 bases between. The CDR3 is 14 residues long. Germline V gives CDR1 SGHDT, CDR2 YYEEEE. The CDR3 region is CASSPSGSGNTIYF. The CDR3, as DNA: TGTGCCAGCAGCCCGAGCGGCTCTGGAAACACCATATATTTT.